One and the same sample provided the 18 T cell receptor beta chains below, sequenced in a study of beta chain features in type 1 diabetes. Sequencing targeted expressed TCRB transcripts, as all isolated RNA had been reverse transcribed. Measured with immunoSEQ multiplex PCR; TCRdb has only the in-frame clones, and not every one. The top ten clones hold roughly 0.06% of a sample with roughly 500,000 clones, 25% to 35% of them seen once. Sample: naive CD4+ T cells from blood. The source of these receptors is a man younger than 35 in good health.

The V call is TRBV15, the J call TRBJ2-5; the D gene could be TRBD1 or TRBD2 (5 bases each). CDR3 size: 15 residues. V gave up 0 bases and J gave up 1 base, with 9 bases separating them. Germline V CDR1 and CDR2: LNHNV, YYDKDF (reference sequence). This CDR3 reads CATSRDRGSQETQYF. CDR3 DNA sequence: TGTGCCACCAGCAGAGATCGGGGCAGCCAAGAGACCCAGTACTTC.

The chain employs TRBV29-1 and TRBJ2-1; no reliable D call. In germline, CDR1 is SQVTM, CDR2 ANQGSEA. Trimming removed 6 bases at V and 6 bases at J, with 18 bases between. The CDR3 loop spans 14 amino acids. CDR3 sequence (DNA): TGCAGCGTCGGATATATGCTGGTGGTCAATGAGCAGTTCTTC. It specifies CSVGYMLVVNEQFF.

V usage is TRBV29-1 and J usage is TRBJ2-3; 7 nucleotides match TRBD1. The CDR3 sequence is 12 residues long. V was clipped by 6 bases and J by 4 bases; unmatched bases: 4. Germline values: CDR1 SQVTM, CDR2 ANQGSEA. In DNA form, the CDR3 reads TGCAGCGTCGGGACAGATTCAGATACGCAGTATTTT. Translation: CSVGTDSDTQYF.

This clone was recorded only once. The V and J genes are TRBV5-1 and TRBJ2-1, with 7 bases fitting TRBD2. With V trimmed by 4 bases and J by 4 bases, 8 bases remained unmatched. The germline V gene has CDR1 SGHRS and CDR2 YFSETQ. The CDR3 has 15 residues. CDR3 residues: CASSASGTTYNEQFF. CDR3 DNA sequence: TGCGCCAGCAGCGCTTCCGGGACTACATACAATGAGCAGTTCTTC.

The J gene is TRBJ2-1, the V gene TRBV6-6; TRBD2 aligns across 12 bases. The CDR3 has 15 residues. Germline V gene data show CDR1 as MNHNY and CDR2 as SVGAGI (reference sequence). Losses at the gene ends were 5 bases for V and 5 bases for J; bases not matched to a gene: 4. The CDR3 is CASSSWTSGNNEQFF. The CDR3 DNA sequence: TGTGCCAGCAGTAGTTGGACTAGCGGGAACAATGAGCAGTTCTTC.

This chain joins TRBV18 and TRBJ2-6, with D possibly matching TRBD2 (6 bases). From germline, CDR1 is KGHSH and CDR2 LQKENI. The CDR3 has 13 amino acids. V lost 2 bases and J lost 9, with 8 bases in between. CDR3 amino acids: CASSPTGDNVLTF. The CDR3 region has the DNA TGTGCCAGCTCACCAACGGGAGACAACGTCCTGACTTTC.

This clone was picked up one time. V and J are TRBV7-9 and TRBJ2-5; 7 bases agree with TRBD2. V was pared by 0 bases and J by 1 base, with 8 bases of the junction left unmatched. Germline V gene lookup returns CDR1 SEHNR and CDR2 FQNEAQ (reference sequence). There are 17 residues in the CDR3. CDR3 amino acids: CASSLASGGSGQETQYF. As DNA, the CDR3 is TGTGCCAGCAGCTTAGCGAGTGGCGGGAGCGGCCAAGAGACCCAGTACTTC.

The count of this clone is one. This rearrangement joins TRBV30 to TRBJ1-6, with D uncertain. With 4 bases removed from V and 0 bases from J, the gap between germline ends came to 10 bases. The CDR3 extends over 15 amino acids. From germline, CDR1 is GTSNPN and CDR2 SVGIG (reference sequence). The CDR3 nucleotides are TGTGCCTGGAAGTTTTCGAGCTCCTATAATTCACCCCTCCACTTT. Its translation: CAWKFSSSYNSPLHF.

The chain links TRBV29-1 to TRBJ1-4; no reliable D call. The germline gives CDR1 SQVTM, CDR2 ANQGSEA. V lost 4 bases and J lost 4, with 13 bases in between. The CDR3 has 14 residues. The CDR3 DNA follows: TGCAGCGTTGTCCCCGCTGGGTTTAATGAAAAACTGTTTTTT. As protein: CSVVPAGFNEKLFF.

The rearrangement uses TRBV30 and TRBJ2-2; no definite D call. CDR1 and CDR2 (germline): GTSNPN, SVGIG (reference sequence). V lost 4 bases and J lost 1, with 10 bases in between. This CDR3 spans 14 amino acids. Written as DNA, the CDR3 is TGTGCCTGGATCCACAGCTTGAACACCGGGGAGCTGTTTTTT. Residues: CAWIHSLNTGELFF. Combining the CDR3 with reference TRBV30 and TRBJ2-2 gives the whole variable domain SQTIHQWPATLVQPVGSPLSLECTVEGTSNPNLYWYRQAAGRGLQLLFYSVGIGQISSEVPQNLSASRPQDRQFILSSKKLLLSDSGFYLCAWIHSLNTGELFFGEGSRLTVL.

In this sample, this clone turned up a few times. This rearrangement joins TRBV9 to TRBJ2-3; D gene unclear. This CDR3 has 16 amino acids. Trimming removed 0 bases at V and 0 bases at J, with 11 bases between. Germline values: CDR1 SGDLS, CDR2 YYNGEE. CDR3 sequence (DNA): TGTGCCAGCAGCGTAGGAAGGCGAGAAAGCACAGATACGCAGTATTTT. It specifies CASSVGRRESTDTQYF.

The genes are TRBV11-2 and TRBJ2-3; 11 nucleotides line up with TRBD2. Per germline, CDR1 SGHAT and CDR2 FQNNGV. V lost 10 bases to trimming and J lost 4 bases; unmatched junction nucleotides: 13. The CDR3 is 16 amino acids. This CDR3 reads CATHERTSGSSDTQYF. The CDR3 nucleotides are TGTGCCACCCACGAAAGGACTAGCGGGTCGTCAGATACGCAGTATTTT.

The V call is TRBV29-1, the J call TRBJ2-3; D call uncertain. The CDR3 is 13 amino acids. Per germline, CDR1 SQVTM and CDR2 ANQGSEA. CDR3 DNA sequence: TGCAGTGGTCGGGCCTTTAGCACAGATACGCAGTATTTT. This codes for CSGRAFSTDTQYF.

The chain is built from TRBV20-1 and TRBJ1-2, with D tentatively TRBD1 (6 bases). CDR1 and CDR2 (germline): DFQATT, SNEGSKA (reference sequence). This CDR3 is 11 amino acids long. V was shortened by 4 bases and J by 7 bases, with 10 bases between the two germline ends. CDR3: CSAIQGAGYTF. CDR3 nucleotides: TGCAGTGCTATACAGGGTGCTGGCTACACCTTC.

J is TRBJ2-1 and V is TRBV7-6; 7 bases align to TRBD1. Germline CDR1 SGHVS, CDR2 FNYEAQ. J gave up 3 bases and V 3 bases, and 2 bases lay outside the gene matches. CDR3 length equals 14 residues. The CDR3 here is CASSFGTDYNEQFF. Written as DNA, the CDR3 is TGTGCCAGCAGCTTTGGGACAGACTACAATGAGCAGTTCTTC.

The chain joins TRBV9 to TRBJ2-4; D remains unclear. The V gene lost 0 bases and the J gene lost 7 bases, with 5 bases spanning the gap. The CDR3 sequence is 12 residues long. Germline lookup yields CDR1 SGDLS and CDR2 YYNGEE. The CDR3, as DNA: TGTGCCAGCAGCGTAGACAGTAACATTCAGTACTTC. This sequence encodes CASSVDSNIQYF.

The table lists this clone with a few counts. Other nucleotide sequences from this sample produce the same CDR3. Here the CDR3 reads CAWSPDRNYGYTF. DNA for the CDR3: TGTGCCTGGAGTCCAGACAGGAACTATGGCTACACCTTC. V is TRBV30 and J is TRBJ1-2; D perhaps matches TRBD1 (6 bases). Germline CDR1 GTSNPN, CDR2 SVGIG (reference sequence). Trimming removed 2 bases at V and 2 bases at J, with 9 bases between. This CDR3 has 13 residues.

In its sample, this clone was seen a few times. V and J are TRBV29-1 and TRBJ2-1; D uncertain. Trimming took off 4 bases at V and 0 bases at J, with 7 bases between the two ends. Germline CDR1 is SQVTM and CDR2 is ANQGSEA. CDR3 size: 13 residues. CDR3 amino acids: CSVVKSSYNEQFF. CDR3 coding DNA: TGCAGCGTTGTTAAAAGCTCCTACAATGAGCAGTTCTTC.